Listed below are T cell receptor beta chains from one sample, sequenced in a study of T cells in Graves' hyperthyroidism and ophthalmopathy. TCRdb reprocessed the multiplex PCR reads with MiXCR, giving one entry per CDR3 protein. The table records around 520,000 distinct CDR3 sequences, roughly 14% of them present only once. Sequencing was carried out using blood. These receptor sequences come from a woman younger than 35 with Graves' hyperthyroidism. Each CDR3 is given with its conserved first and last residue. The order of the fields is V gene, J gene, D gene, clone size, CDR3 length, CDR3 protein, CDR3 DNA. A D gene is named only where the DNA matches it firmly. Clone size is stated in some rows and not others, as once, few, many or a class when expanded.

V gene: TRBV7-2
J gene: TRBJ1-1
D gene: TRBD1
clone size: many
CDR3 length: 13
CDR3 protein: CASSQGAGTEAFF
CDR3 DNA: TGTGCCAGCAGCCAGGGGGCTGGAACTGAAGCTTTCTTT

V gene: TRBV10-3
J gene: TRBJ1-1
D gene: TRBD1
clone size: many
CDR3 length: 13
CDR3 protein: CAISDRGDTEAFF
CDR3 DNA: TGTGCCATCAGTGACAGGGGGGATACTGAAGCTTTCTTT

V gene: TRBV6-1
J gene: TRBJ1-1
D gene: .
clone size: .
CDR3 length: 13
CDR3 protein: CASTWGAAREAFF
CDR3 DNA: TGTGCCAGCACCTGGGGGGCCGCGCGGGAAGCTTTCTTT

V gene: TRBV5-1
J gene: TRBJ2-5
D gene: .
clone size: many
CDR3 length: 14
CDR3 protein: CASSLEASVQTQYF
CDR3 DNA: TGCGCCAGCAGCCTGGAGGCAAGTGTACAGACCCAGTACTTC

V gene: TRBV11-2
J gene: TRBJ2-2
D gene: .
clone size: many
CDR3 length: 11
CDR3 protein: CASSLEGELFF
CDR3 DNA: TGTGCCAGCAGCTTAGAGGGGGAGCTGTTTTTT

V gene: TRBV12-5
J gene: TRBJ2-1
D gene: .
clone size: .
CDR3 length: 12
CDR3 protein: CASGPGRGEQFF
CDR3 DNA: TGTGCTAGTGGGCCGGGACGAGGTGAGCAGTTCTTC

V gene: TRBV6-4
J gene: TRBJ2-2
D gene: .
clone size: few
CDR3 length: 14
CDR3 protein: CASRQQSDTGELFF
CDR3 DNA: TGTGCCAGTCGACAGCAGTCGGACACCGGGGAGCTGTTTTTT

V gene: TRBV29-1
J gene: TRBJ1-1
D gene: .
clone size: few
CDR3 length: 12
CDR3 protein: CSVEGSPREAFF
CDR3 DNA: TGCAGCGTTGAAGGCAGTCCCAGGGAAGCTTTCTTT

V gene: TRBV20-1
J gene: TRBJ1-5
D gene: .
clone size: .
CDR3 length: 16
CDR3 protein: CSAPLRGGDSNQPQHF
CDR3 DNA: TGCAGTGCCCCCCTCAGGGGCGGGGATAGCAATCAGCCCCAGCATTTT

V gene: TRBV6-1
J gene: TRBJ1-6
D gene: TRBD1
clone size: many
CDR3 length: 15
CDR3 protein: CASRRTGEVYSPLHF
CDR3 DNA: TGTGCCAGCAGACGGACAGGGGAGGTCTATTCACCCCTCCACTTT

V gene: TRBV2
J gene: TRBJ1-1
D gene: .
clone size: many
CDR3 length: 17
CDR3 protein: CASSERFWAGFDTEAFF
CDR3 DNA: TGTGCCAGCAGTGAACGCTTTTGGGCAGGGTTTGACACTGAAGCTTTCTTT

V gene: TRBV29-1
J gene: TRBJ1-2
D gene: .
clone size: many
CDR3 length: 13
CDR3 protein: CSVDPGSDYGYTF
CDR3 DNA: TGCAGCGTTGACCCGGGATCCGACTATGGCTACACCTTC

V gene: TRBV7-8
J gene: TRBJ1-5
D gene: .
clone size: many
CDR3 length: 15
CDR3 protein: CASSLVSDSYRPQHF
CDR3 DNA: TGTGCCAGCAGCTTAGTATCGGACAGTTATCGGCCCCAGCATTTT

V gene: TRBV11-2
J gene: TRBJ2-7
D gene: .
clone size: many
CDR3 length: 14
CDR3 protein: CASSLGRNEDEQYF
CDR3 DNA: TGTGCCAGCAGCTTAGGAAGGAATGAGGACGAGCAGTACTTC

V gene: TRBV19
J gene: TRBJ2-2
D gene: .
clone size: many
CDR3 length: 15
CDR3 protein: CASSVRAGLTGELFF
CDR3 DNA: TGTGCCAGTAGTGTCCGGGCTGGGCTAACCGGGGAGCTGTTTTTT

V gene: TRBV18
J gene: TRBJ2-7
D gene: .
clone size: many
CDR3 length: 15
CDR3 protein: CASSPVSGSAYEQYF
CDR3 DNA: TGTGCCAGCTCACCAGTGTCCGGCAGTGCCTACGAGCAGTACTTC

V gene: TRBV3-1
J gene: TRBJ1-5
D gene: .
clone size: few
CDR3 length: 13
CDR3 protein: CASSADRNQPQHF
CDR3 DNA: TGTGCCAGCAGCGCGGACAGAAATCAGCCCCAGCATTTT